This TCR beta chain was profiled in a study of blood T cell repertoires in COVID-19. Study details: The cDNA or gDNA used as material had been derived from T cells, B-cell-depleted T cells, or PBMCs.

Germline V gives CDR1 MNHEY, CDR2 SMNVEV (reference sequence). Trimming left V 4 bases short and J 6 bases short, with 19 bases between. The CDR3 has 15 amino acids. Per the original methods: By means of reference gene primer amplification, nucleated cell counts were estimated. This table comes from immunoSEQ multiplex PCR, and its TCRdb copy is limited to in-frame clones, with some not included. Clonal size and the V and J genes are those of that table, whereas D and trimming came from the DNA. The repertoire includes approximately 270,000 clones, 75% to 95% of them detected once, and approximately 2.7% sits in the top ten. Cohort assignment relied on participant-reported clinical history. Exposed volunteers were people who met a COVID-19 case within 2 weeks before study entry.

The sequencing sample was made of PBMCs or T cells enriched from blood (not recorded which). The chain recombines TRBV27 with TRBJ2-7; a possible D gene is TRBD2 (5 bases). The receptor comes from a man between 40 and 49 years old who had been exposed to COVID-19. The CDR3 region has the DNA TGTGCCAGCAGTTATTACACGGGGTCAAGCTCCGAGCAGTACTTC. This encodes CASSYYTGSSSEQYF.